This T cell receptor beta chain is drawn from a study of metastatic and nonmetastatic thyroid tumors. Overall study context: The comparison covered peripheral blood and tumor or nodule tissue in malignant and benign thyroid patients.

Until they underwent thyroid surgery, no patient had received any treatment. CDR1 and CDR2 from the germline V gene are SGHRS and YFSETQ. V was pared by 4 bases and J by 7 bases, with 7 bases of the junction left unmatched. The CDR3 consists of 14 residues. TCRdb re-analyzed the PCR reads using MiXCR. The sample lists about 20,000 clones, about a third occurring once. The sequenced material came from tumor tissue. This receptor was obtained from a female donor with papillary thyroid cancer or a benign thyroid nodule (not recorded which). Some clones in this sample may be carry-over from other donors' samples. The chain has TRBV5-1 and TRBJ2-1, with 8 nucleotides matching TRBD2. The CDR3 bases are TGCGCCAGCAGCCCCCGGGAGCGGGGGAATGAGCAGTTCTTC. Protein: CASSPRERGNEQFF.